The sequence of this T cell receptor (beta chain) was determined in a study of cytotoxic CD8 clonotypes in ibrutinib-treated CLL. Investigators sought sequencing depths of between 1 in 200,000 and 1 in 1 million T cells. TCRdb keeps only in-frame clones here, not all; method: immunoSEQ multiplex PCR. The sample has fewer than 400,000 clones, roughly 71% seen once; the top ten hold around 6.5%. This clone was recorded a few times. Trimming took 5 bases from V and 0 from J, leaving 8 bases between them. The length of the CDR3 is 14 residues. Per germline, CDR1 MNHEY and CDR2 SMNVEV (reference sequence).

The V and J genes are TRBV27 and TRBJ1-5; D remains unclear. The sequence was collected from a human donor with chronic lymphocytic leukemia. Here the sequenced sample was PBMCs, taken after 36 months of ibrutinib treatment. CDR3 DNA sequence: TGTGCCAGCAGTCCACGAAATAGCAATCAGCCCCAGCATTTT. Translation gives CASSPRNSNQPQHF.